This T cell receptor (beta chain) derives from a study of OX40 agonist ivuxolimab in advanced cancers. The J segment lost 7 bases and the V segment lost 0 bases, leaving 9 bases of the junction unmatched. Germline lookup yields CDR1 LGHNA and CDR2 YSLEER. The CDR3 sequence is 17 residues long. The assay was immunoSEQ multiplex PCR, and TCRdb's table has in-frame clones only and misses some. The sample has about 35,000 clones; 84% are singletons. The source of this sequence is an adult with an advanced solid tumor such as melanoma, head and neck, liver or kidney cancer. The rearrangement joins TRBV4-3 to TRBJ1-6, with TRBD1 matching 7 bases. The sequencing used CD4+ or CD8+ T cells sorted from blood, collected in a trial of the OX40 agonist ivuxolimab. In DNA, the CDR3 is TGCGCCAGCAGCCAAGAGGTTGAGGGGGCGGAAAATTCACCCCTCCACTTT. Translation gives CASSQEVEGAENSPLHF.